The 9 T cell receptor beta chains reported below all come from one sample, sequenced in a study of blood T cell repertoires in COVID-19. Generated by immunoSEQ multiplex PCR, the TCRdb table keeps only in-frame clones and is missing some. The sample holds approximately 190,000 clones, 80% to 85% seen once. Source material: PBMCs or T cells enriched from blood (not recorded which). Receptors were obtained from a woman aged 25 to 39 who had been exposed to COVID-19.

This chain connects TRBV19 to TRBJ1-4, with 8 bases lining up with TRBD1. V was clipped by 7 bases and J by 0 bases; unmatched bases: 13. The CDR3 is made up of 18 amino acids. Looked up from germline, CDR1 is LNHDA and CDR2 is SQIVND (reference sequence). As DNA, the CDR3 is TGTGCCAGTACCGACCGCGGGACAGGACTTGCAACTAATGAAAAACTGTTTTTT. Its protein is CASTDRGTGLATNEKLFF.

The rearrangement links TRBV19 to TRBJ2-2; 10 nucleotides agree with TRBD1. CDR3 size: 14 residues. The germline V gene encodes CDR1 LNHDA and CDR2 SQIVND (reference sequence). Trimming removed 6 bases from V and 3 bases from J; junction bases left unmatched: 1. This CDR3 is CASRDRGDTGELFF. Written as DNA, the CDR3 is TGTGCCAGTAGGGACAGGGGGGACACCGGGGAGCTGTTTTTT.

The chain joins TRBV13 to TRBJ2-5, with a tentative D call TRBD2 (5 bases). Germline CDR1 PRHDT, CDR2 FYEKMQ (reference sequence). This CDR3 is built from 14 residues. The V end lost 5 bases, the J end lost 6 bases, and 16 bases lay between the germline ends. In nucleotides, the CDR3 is TGTGCCAGCAGCGCACCCTCGGGGAGTAAGACCCAGTACTTC. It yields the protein CASSAPSGSKTQYF.

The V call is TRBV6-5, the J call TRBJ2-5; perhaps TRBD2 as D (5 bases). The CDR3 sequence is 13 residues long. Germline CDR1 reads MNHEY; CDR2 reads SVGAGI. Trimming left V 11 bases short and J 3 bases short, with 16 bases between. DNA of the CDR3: TGTGCCCTTCGGGTACGGGGAGAAGAGACCCAGTACTTC. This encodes CALRVRGEETQYF.

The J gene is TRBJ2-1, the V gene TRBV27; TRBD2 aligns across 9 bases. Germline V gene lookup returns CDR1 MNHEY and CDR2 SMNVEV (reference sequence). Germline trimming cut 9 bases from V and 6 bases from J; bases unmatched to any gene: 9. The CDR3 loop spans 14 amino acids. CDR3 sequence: CARLFRLAANEQFF. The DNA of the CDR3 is TGTGCCAGGTTGTTTAGACTAGCGGCCAATGAGCAGTTCTTC.

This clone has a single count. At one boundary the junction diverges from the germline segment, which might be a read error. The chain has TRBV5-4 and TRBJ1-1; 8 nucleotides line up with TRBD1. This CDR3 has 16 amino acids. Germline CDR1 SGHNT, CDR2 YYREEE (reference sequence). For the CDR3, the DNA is TGTGCCAGCAGCTTGGGGGTTAACAGGGGGATCCTCGATATAGTCTTT. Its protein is CASSLGVNRGILDIVF.

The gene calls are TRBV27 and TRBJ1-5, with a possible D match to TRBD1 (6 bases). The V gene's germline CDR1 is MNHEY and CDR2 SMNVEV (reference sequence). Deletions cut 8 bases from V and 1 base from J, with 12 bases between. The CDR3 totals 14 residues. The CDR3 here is CASAPGASNQPQHF. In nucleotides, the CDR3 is TGTGCCAGCGCCCCAGGGGCGAGCAATCAGCCCCAGCATTTT.

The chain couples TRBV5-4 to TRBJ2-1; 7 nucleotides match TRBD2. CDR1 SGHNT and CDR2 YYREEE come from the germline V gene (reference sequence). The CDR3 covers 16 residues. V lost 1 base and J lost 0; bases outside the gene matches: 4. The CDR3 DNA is TGTGCCAGCAGCTTGTGGGGGGGTCCCTCCTACAATGAGCAGTTCTTC. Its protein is CASSLWGGPSYNEQFF.

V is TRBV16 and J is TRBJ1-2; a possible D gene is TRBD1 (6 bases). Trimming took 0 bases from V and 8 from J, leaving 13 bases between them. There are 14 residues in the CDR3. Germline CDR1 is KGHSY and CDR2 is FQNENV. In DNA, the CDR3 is TGTGCCAGCAGCCAATCGTGGGCAGGGGAAGGCTACACCTTC. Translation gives CASSQSWAGEGYTF.